These 21 T cell receptor beta chains came from one sample sequenced in a study of tumor-infiltrating lymphocytes in oesophageal squamous cell carcinoma. TCRdb re-called the PCR reads through MiXCR, storing one row per CDR3 protein. The table lists about 21,000 distinct CDR3 sequences, approximately 40% of them singletons. Sequences were obtained from esophageal tumor tissue. The receptors were gathered from a male donor with esophageal squamous cell carcinoma.

This clonotype was seen repeatedly, ten times or more. V usage is TRBV27 and J usage is TRBJ2-1; D gene uncertain. The J call may be wrong; the DNA end is better matched by TRBJ2-7. CDR1 and CDR2 from the germline V gene are MNHEY and SMNVEV (reference sequence). This CDR3 is built from 9 residues. Here the CDR3 reads CASSSEQYF. CDR3 DNA sequence: TGTGCCAGCAGTAGCGAGCAGTACTTC.

This clonotype was seen at least ten times. The rearrangement uses TRBV5-4 and TRBJ2-7, with 7 nucleotides matching TRBD2. The V and J ends lost 2 bases and 2 bases, in that order; junction bases with no gene match: 7. This CDR3 contains 15 residues. Germline V lookup: CDR1 SGHNT, CDR2 YYREEE (reference sequence). CDR3 nucleotide sequence: TGTGCCAGCAGCTTTGGGAGGGCCCCGACCTACGAGCAGTACTTC. Its protein product is CASSFGRAPTYEQYF.

This clonotype was detected ten times or more. The gene calls are TRBV11-3 and TRBJ2-1; TRBD1 matches at 8 bases. After removal of 0 bases from V and 4 bases from J, the junction contained 2 bases not matched to a gene. Germline V lookup: CDR1 SGHNT, CDR2 YENEEA. This CDR3 is 15 amino acids long. As DNA, the CDR3 is TGTGCCAGCAGCTTAGAACAGGGGGGTTACAATGAGCAGTTCTTC. This sequence encodes CASSLEQGGYNEQFF.

V usage is TRBV7-4 and J usage is TRBJ2-3, with 7 nucleotides matching TRBD1. The end of the DNA fits TRBJ2-5 better, so the J call may be wrong. The CDR3 extends over 14 amino acids. Germline CDR1 is SGHVT and CDR2 is SQSDAQ. Here the CDR3 reads CASSLRRQGETQYF. CDR3 in DNA: TGTGCCAGCAGCTTGCGGAGACAGGGAGAGACCCAGTACTTC.

This chain connects TRBV7-2 to TRBJ2-1; D may match TRBD1 or TRBD2 (5 bases each). This CDR3 is built from 17 residues. V lost 5 bases to trimming and J lost 10 bases, with 27 bases between them. Germline CDR1 and CDR2: SGHTA and FQGNSA. CDR3 loop: CASSPGRVGTLRLEQFF. CDR3 DNA: TGTGCCAGCAGCCCAGGGCGGGTTGGGACGCTACGTCTGGAGCAGTTCTTC.

This chain uses TRBV7-2 with TRBJ1-1; D unclear. The CDR3 has 13 residues. V was clipped by 2 bases and J by 4 bases, with 8 bases between them. Per germline, CDR1 SGHTA and CDR2 FQGNSA. The CDR3 reads CASSLKGGTEAFF. The CDR3 bases are TGTGCCAGCAGCTTAAAGGGAGGCACTGAAGCTTTCTTT.

This clonotype was seen just once. This chain uses TRBV7-8 with TRBJ2-2; D not resolved. V was shortened by 0 bases and J by 4 bases, with 9 bases between the two germline ends. The CDR3 consists of 15 residues. Germline assignment: CDR1 SGHVS and CDR2 FQNEAQ. CDR3 amino acids: CASSLALESTGELFF. The CDR3 nucleotides read TGTGCCAGCAGCTTAGCCCTAGAGTCCACCGGGGAGCTGTTTTTT. The full variable domain, its missing parts supplied by reference TRBV7-8 and TRBJ2-2, is GAGVSQSPRYKVAKRGQDVALRCDPISGHVSLFWYQQALGQGPEFLTYFQNEAQLDKSGLPSDRFFAERPEGSVSTLKIQRTQQEDSAVYLCASSLALESTGELFFGEGSRLTVL.

This clonotype was detected many times. Possible read error: a much larger clone is one base away. The chain employs TRBV7-3 and TRBJ2-5, with 7 bases matching TRBD1. Trimming took 4 bases from V and 11 from J; bases not matched to a gene: 10. The CDR3 spans 13 residues. Germline V gene sequence: CDR1 SGHTA, CDR2 FQGTGA. The CDR3 region is CASSSNTGTVQYF. The DNA for the CDR3 is TGTGCCAGCAGCTCAAATACCGGGACAGTGCAGTACTTC.

This clonotype was recorded many times. The chain links TRBV10-3 to TRBJ1-1; unclear D gene. Looked up from germline, CDR1 is ENHRY and CDR2 is SYGVKD. Trimming took off 8 bases at V and 5 bases at J, with 15 bases between the two ends. CDR3 length: 13 residues. The CDR3 reads CAIGEGIRTEAFF. DNA for the CDR3: TGTGCCATCGGCGAAGGGATTCGGACTGAAGCTTTCTTT.

Concerning this clonotype itself: Compared with germline, one end of the junction differs, possibly owing to a read error. The chain's CDR3 is CASSRLPPSHTRELFF. The CDR3 DNA reads as TGTGCCAGCAGCCGGCTCCCACCTTCGCACACCAGGGAGCTGTTCTTC. The chain recombines TRBV7-3 with TRBJ2-7; D possibly uses TRBD1 or TRBD2 (5 bases each). The CDR3 is 16 residues long. Germline loops: CDR1 SGHTA, CDR2 FQGTGA.

The V and J genes are TRBV5-5 and TRBJ2-7; D gene unclear. With 0 bases removed from V and 1 base from J, the gap between germline ends came to 8 bases. This CDR3 comprises 14 residues. Germline V gives CDR1 SGHKS, CDR2 YYEKEE (reference sequence). The CDR3 region has the DNA TGTGCCAGCAGCTTGGCCGGAAGTTCCTACGAGCAGTACTTC. This codes for CASSLAGSSYEQYF.

The chain recombines TRBV9 with TRBJ2-1, with 7 bases matching TRBD2. Germline CDR1 reads SGDLS; CDR2 reads YYNGEE. The CDR3 covers 18 residues. Trimming at V came to 0 bases and at J to 0 bases, leaving 9 bases not matched to a gene. CDR3 DNA: TGTGCCAGCAGCGTAGGAGTCGCGGGAGTGAGCTCCTACAATGAGCAGTTCTTC. Amino acids: CASSVGVAGVSSYNEQFF.

This clonotype has a handful of counts. The chain is built from TRBV28 and TRBJ1-2; TRBD1 might be the D (6 bases). V was trimmed by 6 bases and J by 8 bases, leaving 25 bases between them. Germline CDR1 reads MDHEN; CDR2 reads SYDVKM. The CDR3 totals 16 residues. This CDR3 reads CASSLSGVPQGWGYTF. CDR3 sequence (DNA): TGTGCCAGCAGCCTATCGGGGGTACCACAGGGTTGGGGCTACACCTTC.

This chain connects TRBV12-3 or TRBV12-4 to TRBJ2-5; D uncertain. Trimming removed 5 bases at V and 1 base at J, with 11 bases between. The CDR3 runs to 14 residues. CDR3 sequence (DNA): TGTGCCAGCAGTGCCACAATCACCCAAGAGACCCAGTACTTC. Translating it yields CASSATITQETQYF.

This chain uses TRBV5-1 with TRBJ2-7; D is possibly TRBD1 (6 bases). The J call may be faulty, since TRBJ2-1 better matches the DNA end. CDR1 is SGHRS, CDR2 YFSETQ, per germline. CDR3 length: 15 residues. For the CDR3, the DNA is TGCGCCAGCAGCCAGCGGACAGCCTCCTACAATGAGCAGTTCTTC. Protein product: CASSQRTASYNEQFF.

Ten or more counts support this clonotype. The chain combines TRBV5-6 with TRBJ1-2; D uncertain. V dropped 2 bases and J dropped 5 bases, with 7 bases sitting between them. Germline lookup yields CDR1 SGHDT and CDR2 YYEEEE. The CDR3 is 12 amino acids. This CDR3 is CASSLLSYGYTF. In DNA form, the CDR3 reads TGTGCCAGCAGCTTACTCAGTTATGGCTACACCTTC.

Ten or more counts support this clonotype. V gene TRBV7-8 combines with J gene TRBJ1-2; 7 bases are a match to TRBD1. From germline, CDR1 is SGHVS and CDR2 FQNEAQ. CDR3 size: 18 residues. J was trimmed by 2 bases and V by 4 bases; bases with no gene match: 16. CDR3 in amino acids: CASSSRPIRGTANYGYTF. Written as DNA, the CDR3 is TGTGCCAGCAGCTCCCGCCCTATCCGCGGGACAGCAAACTATGGCTACACCTTC. Full variable domain (outside the CDR3, taken from reference TRBV7-8 and TRBJ1-2): GAGVSQSPRYKVAKRGQDVALRCDPISGHVSLFWYQQALGQGPEFLTYFQNEAQLDKSGLPSDRFFAERPEGSVSTLKIQRTQQEDSAVYLCASSSRPIRGTANYGYTFGSGTRLTVV.

The genes are TRBV15 and TRBJ1-1; D is unresolved. This CDR3 is 13 amino acids long. Per germline, CDR1 LNHNV and CDR2 YYDKDF (reference sequence). V was pared by 8 bases and J by 1 base, with 11 bases between. Here the CDR3 DNA reads TGTGCCACCCGCCCCGGACCGAACACTGAAGCTTTCTTT. As protein: CATRPGPNTEAFF.

This clonotype has at least ten counts. The chain has TRBV28 and TRBJ2-7; D gene uncertain. This CDR3 has 12 amino acids. The V gene's germline CDR1 is MDHEN and CDR2 SYDVKM. Trimming took 6 bases from V and 0 from J, leaving 6 bases between them. CDR3 coding DNA: TGTGCCAGCAGGGCCGTCTCCTACGAGCAGTACTTC. Amino acids: CASRAVSYEQYF.

Many counts were recorded for this clonotype. The J gene is TRBJ1-5, the V gene TRBV6-1; D is unclear. The ends were cut back, 4 bases at V and 4 bases at J, with 14 bases in the middle. CDR1 is MNHNS and CDR2 is SASEGT in the germline V gene. There are 15 residues in the CDR3. CDR3 loop: CASSVLLIGNQPQHF. The CDR3 DNA reads as TGTGCCAGCAGTGTATTGTTAATAGGGAATCAGCCCCAGCATTTT.

As to this clonotype: The conserved closing phenylalanine or tryptophan is absent in this CDR3, likely reflecting a read error. The DNA is left out, because the CDR3 cannot be placed on it with certainty; the CDR3 is given as TCRdb lists it. The CDR3 protein is CASSLTGGDYGYTFGS. The rearrangement uses TRBV7-3 and TRBJ2-5; the table's D call, TRBD1, was not checked against the DNA. Germline-derived CDR1 and CDR2 are SGHTA and FQGTGA. The CDR3 contains 16 residues when both ends are counted.